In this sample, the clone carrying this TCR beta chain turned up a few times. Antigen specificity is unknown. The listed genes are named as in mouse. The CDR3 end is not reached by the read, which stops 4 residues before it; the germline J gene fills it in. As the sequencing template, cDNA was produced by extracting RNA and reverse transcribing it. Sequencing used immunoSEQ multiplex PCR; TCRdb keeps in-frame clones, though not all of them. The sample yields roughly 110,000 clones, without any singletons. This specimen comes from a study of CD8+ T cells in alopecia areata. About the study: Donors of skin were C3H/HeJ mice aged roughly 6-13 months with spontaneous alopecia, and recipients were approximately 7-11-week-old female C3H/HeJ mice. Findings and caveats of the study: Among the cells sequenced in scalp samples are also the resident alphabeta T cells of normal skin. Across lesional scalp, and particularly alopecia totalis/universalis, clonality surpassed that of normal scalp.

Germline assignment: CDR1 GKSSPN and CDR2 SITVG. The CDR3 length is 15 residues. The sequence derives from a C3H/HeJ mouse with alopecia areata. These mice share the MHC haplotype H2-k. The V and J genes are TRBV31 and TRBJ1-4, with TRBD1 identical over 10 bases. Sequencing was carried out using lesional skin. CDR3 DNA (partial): TGTGCCTGGAGTCTAGGGACAGGGGAGGGCGAA. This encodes CAWSLGTGEGE. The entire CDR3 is CAWSLGTGEGERLFF.